This T cell receptor (beta chain) derives from a study of T-cell memory formation after mild COVID-19 (dated by TCRdb to the early 2020s). Notes on the research overall: TCR sequence clusters from the two donors were largely donor specific. T-cell clones expanding and contracting after mild COVID-19 in two donors were tracked by longitudinal TCRalpha and TCRbeta repertoire sequencing. The cohort comprised two young, previously healthy adult volunteers, one female and one male.

This clonotype appeared many times. The specificity of this receptor is unknown. Per-base qualities were not stored, and no clone one base away is much larger. PBMCs were isolated by Ficoll-Paque density gradient centrifugation. The sequencer was an Illumina NovaSeq 6000. TCRalpha and TCRbeta cDNA libraries were built by 5'RACE with constant-segment primers, adding sample barcodes and unique molecular identifiers. RNA was extracted from every sample with Trizol reagent. Library amplification was performed in two PCR steps, and a second sample barcode and Illumina TruSeq adapters were introduced in the second step. Sequencing of libraries was performed on an Illumina NovaSeq with 2 x 150 bp paired-end reads. The published analysis was carried out like this. Reads were demultiplexed and collapsed into UMI-guided consensus sequences with migec v1.2.7. With mixcr v2.1.11, UMI consensuses were aligned to TRA and TRB V and J templates and assembled into clonotypes. Expanded or contracted clonotypes were those called significant by both edgeR and NoisET, with noise models trained on biological replicates. For edgeR calls, a false discovery rate-adjusted p below 0.01 and a log2 fold-change threshold of 1 were applied. As an exploratory analysis of dynamics, max-normalized trajectories of the 1000 most abundant clonotypes were examined with PCA combined with hierarchical clustering. Separately sequenced CD4+ and CD8+ repertoires were used to assign a CD4 or CD8 phenotype to each responding clone. TCRdb reanalyzed the raw reads on its own, using fastp at Q25 for trimming and MiXCR for clone calling, and kept in-frame beta chains. Duplicate CDR3 protein sequences are folded into a single record with the most common DNA and genes. The V and J calls, along with clone size, are taken from TCRdb and not from the paper's own processing. Across this sample there are under 8,500 distinct CDR3 sequences, with roughly 31% seen only once. Around 50% of the sample lies in the top ten.

Broader findings and caveats from the paper: Contracting CD4+ clones were found mainly in CM and EM memory subsets, while CD8+ clones were enriched in EMRA. Only two mild cases were covered by the study, and larger cohorts that include severe cases with pre-infection samples were considered necessary. Clones that contracted from day 15 to 85 showed balanced CD4/CD8 phenotypes, whereas a second wave of clones that expanded from day 15 to 37 leaned towards CD4+. SARS-CoV-2 specificity of the second-wave clones peaking on day 37 was not confirmed. Some responding clones were found in pre-infection memory, which suggests that pre-existing cross-reactive memory T cells took part in the SARS-CoV-2 response.

The CDR3 runs 13 amino acids, cysteine and phenylalanine included. Kept here is only the CDR3 DNA, which spans 39 bases and is read in frame from base 1. As encoded in the germline V gene, CDR1 is SGHTA while CDR2 is FQGTGA. V and J lose 2 bases and 2 bases, and a span of 6 bases separates them. This TCR came from an adult woman who had mild COVID-19 (a few samples of this study predate the infection). The sample titles of this study are shuffled in the database, so cell type and time point are left out; the donor was told from shared clones. The sample comprised PBMCs or a T cell subset sorted from them (not recorded which). Recombination connected TRBV7-3 to TRBJ2-5, with the identity of the D gene unclear. The nucleotide sequence is given as TGTGCCAGCAGCTTAGGAAATCAAGAGACCCAGTACTTC. It is translated as CASSLGNQETQYF.